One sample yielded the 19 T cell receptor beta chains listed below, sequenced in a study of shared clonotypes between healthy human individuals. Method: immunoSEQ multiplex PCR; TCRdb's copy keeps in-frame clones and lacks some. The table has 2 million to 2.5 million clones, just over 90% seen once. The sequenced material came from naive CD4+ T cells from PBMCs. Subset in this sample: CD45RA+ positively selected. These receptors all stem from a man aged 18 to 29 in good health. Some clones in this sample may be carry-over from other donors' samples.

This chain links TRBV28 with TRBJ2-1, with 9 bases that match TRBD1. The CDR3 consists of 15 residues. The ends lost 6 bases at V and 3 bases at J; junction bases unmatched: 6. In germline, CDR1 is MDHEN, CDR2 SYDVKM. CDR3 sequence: CASSFQDRGYNEQFF. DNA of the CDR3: TGTGCCAGCAGCTTCCAGGACAGGGGCTACAATGAGCAGTTCTTC.

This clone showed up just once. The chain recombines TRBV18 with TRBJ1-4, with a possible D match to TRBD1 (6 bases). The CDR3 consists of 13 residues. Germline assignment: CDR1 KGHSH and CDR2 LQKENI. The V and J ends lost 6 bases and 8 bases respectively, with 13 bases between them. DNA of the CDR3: TGTGCCAGCTCCCGTGGGACATTGGAAAAACTGTTTTTT. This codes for CASSRGTLEKLFF.

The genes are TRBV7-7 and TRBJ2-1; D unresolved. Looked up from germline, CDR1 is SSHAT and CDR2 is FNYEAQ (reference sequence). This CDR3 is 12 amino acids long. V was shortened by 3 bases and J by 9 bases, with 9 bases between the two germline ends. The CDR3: CASSFDHGEQFF. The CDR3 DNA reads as TGTGCCAGCAGCTTTGATCACGGTGAGCAGTTCTTC.

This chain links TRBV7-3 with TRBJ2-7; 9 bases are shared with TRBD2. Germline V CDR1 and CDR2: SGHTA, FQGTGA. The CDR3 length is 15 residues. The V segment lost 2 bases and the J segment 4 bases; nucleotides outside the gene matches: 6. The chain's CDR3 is CASSLGASGTYEQYF. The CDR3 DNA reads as TGTGCCAGCAGCTTAGGGGCTAGCGGGACTTACGAGCAGTACTTC.

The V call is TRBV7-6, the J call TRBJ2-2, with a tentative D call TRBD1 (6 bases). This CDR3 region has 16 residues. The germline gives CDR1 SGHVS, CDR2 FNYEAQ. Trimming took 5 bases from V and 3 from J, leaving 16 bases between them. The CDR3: CASSRITGSYTGELFF. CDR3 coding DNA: TGTGCCAGCAGCCGTATAACAGGGTCCTACACCGGGGAGCTGTTTTTT.

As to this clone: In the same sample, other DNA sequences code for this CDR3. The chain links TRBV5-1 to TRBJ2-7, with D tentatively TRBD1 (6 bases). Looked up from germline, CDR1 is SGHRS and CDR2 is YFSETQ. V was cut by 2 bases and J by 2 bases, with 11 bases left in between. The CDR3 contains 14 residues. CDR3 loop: CASSFGQSPYEQYF. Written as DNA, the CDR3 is TGCGCCAGCAGCTTCGGACAGTCCCCCTACGAGCAGTACTTC.

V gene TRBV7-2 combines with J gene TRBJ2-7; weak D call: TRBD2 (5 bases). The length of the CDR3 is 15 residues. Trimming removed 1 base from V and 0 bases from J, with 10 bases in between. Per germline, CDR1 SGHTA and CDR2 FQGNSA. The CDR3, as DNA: TGTGCCAGCAGCTTAGTCCTAGCCCTCTCCTACGAGCAGTACTTC. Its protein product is CASSLVLALSYEQYF.

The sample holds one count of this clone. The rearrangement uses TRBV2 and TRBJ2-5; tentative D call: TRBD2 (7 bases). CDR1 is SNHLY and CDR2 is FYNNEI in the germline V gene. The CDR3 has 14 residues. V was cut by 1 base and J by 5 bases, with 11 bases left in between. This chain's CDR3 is CASSEEGGRETQYF. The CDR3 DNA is TGTGCCAGCAGTGAAGAGGGGGGGAGGGAGACCCAGTACTTC.

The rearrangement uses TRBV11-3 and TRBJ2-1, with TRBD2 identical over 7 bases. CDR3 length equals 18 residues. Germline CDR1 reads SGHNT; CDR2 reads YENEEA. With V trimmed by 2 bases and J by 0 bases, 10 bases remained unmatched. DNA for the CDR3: TGTGCCAGCAGCTTAAGTGGGAGGGCCATGGGCTCCTACAATGAGCAGTTCTTC. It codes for CASSLSGRAMGSYNEQFF.

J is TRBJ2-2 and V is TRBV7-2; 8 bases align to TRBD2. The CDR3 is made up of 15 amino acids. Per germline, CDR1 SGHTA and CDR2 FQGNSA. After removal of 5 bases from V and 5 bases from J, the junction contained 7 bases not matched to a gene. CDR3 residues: CASSPSGSPTGELFF. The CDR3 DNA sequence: TGTGCCAGCAGCCCAAGCGGGAGCCCAACCGGGGAGCTGTTTTTT.

Here the CDR3 reads CASSLTSPSGGNEQFF. The CDR3 DNA follows: TGTGCCAGCAGCTTAACTTCTCCTAGCGGGGGAAATGAGCAGTTCTTC. The chain has TRBV7-3 and TRBJ2-1; 10 bases are a match to TRBD2. The CDR3 covers 16 residues. Germline-derived CDR1 and CDR2 are SGHTA and FQGTGA. J lost 7 bases, V lost 0 bases, and 6 bases had no gene match.

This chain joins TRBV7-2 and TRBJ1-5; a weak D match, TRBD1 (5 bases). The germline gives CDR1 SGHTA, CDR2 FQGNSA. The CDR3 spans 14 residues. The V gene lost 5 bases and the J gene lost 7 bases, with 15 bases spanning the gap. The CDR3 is CASSPRGGRQPQHF. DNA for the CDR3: TGTGCCAGCAGCCCACGTGGGGGGAGACAGCCCCAGCATTTT.

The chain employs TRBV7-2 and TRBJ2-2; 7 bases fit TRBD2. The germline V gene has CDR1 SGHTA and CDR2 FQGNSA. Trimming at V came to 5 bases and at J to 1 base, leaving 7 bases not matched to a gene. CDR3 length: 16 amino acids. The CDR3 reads CASSLLLAENTGELFF. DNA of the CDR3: TGTGCCAGCAGCCTTCTCCTAGCGGAGAACACCGGGGAGCTGTTTTTT.

The CDR3 DNA follows: TGTGCCAGTAGTCACCTTTGGGGGCGCGGTATCGGAGCTTTCTTT. Protein product: CASSHLWGRGIGAFF. The rearrangement links TRBV19 to TRBJ1-1, with a tentative D call TRBD1 (6 bases). The germline CDR1 and CDR2 sequences are LNHDA and SQIVND (reference sequence). The CDR3 loop spans 15 amino acids. V lost 5 bases, J lost 10 bases, and 23 bases lay in between.

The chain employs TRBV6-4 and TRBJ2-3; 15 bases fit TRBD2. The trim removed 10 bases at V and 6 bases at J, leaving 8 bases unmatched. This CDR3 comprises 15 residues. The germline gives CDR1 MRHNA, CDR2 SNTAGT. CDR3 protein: CATLGLAGGADTQYF. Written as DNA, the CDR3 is TGTGCCACCCTAGGACTAGCGGGAGGGGCGGATACGCAGTATTTT.

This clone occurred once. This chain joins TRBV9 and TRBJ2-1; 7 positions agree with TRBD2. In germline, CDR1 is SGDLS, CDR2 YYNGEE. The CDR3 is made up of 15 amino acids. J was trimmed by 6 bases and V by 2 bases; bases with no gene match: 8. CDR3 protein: CASSVGAGRSNEQFF. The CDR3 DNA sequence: TGTGCCAGCAGCGTGGGAGCGGGGAGGAGCAATGAGCAGTTCTTC.

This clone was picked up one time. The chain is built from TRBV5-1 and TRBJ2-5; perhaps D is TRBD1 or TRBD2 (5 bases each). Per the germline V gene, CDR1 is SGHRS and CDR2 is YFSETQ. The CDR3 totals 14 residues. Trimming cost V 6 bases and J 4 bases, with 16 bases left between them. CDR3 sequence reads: CASTTGRGAETQYF. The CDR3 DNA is TGCGCCAGCACCACCGGCCGAGGGGCAGAGACCCAGTACTTC.

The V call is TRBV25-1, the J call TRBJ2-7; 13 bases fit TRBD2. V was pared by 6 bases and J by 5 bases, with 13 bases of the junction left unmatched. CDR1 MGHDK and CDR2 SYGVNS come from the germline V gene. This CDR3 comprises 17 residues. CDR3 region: CASSSQRGGLAGDEQYF. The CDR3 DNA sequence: TGTGCCAGCAGCTCCCAACGGGGCGGACTAGCGGGAGACGAGCAGTACTTC.

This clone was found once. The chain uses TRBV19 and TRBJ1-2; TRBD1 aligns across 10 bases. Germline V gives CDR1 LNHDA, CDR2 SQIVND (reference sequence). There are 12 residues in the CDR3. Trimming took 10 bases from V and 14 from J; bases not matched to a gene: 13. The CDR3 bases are TGTGCCACCCCGGGACAGGGGCCTTATTGGACCTTC. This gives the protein CATPGQGPYWTF. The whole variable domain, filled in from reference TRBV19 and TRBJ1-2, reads DGGITQSPKYLFRKEGQNVTLSCEQNLNHDAMYWYRQDPGQGLRLIYYSQIVNDFQKGDIAEGYSVSREKKESFPLTVTSAQKNPTAFYLCATPGQGPYWTFGSGTRLTVV.